This T cell receptor (beta chain) was profiled in a study of cytomegalovirus exposure and HLA in healthy donors. General study findings and limits: Apparent HLA restriction characterized most CMV-associated TCR beta chains in a later analysis. The analysis excluded some indistinguishable V segments, including TRBV6-2 and TRBV6-3.

Germline V gives CDR1 ENHRY, CDR2 SYGVKD. This CDR3 is 13 amino acids long. The V end lost 6 bases, the J end lost 2 bases, and 9 bases lay between the germline ends. Vbeta (60) and Jbeta (13) primers were used in the PCR. Original processing methods: Roughly 11 million of the 75 million to 95 million unique TCR beta chains counted in a later analysis were shared. The data were produced by immunoSEQ multiplex PCR, yet TCRdb's version contains in-frame clones alone and is incomplete. V, J and clone size are those of that table, while D and trimming were read from the DNA. The sample's table shows around 210,000 clones. With regard to this clone: Antigen specificity is unknown.

The sequencing input was PBMCs. This chain connects TRBV10-3 to TRBJ2-3; D is perhaps TRBD2 (5 bases). This sequence originates from a girl aged 2-10 years in good health and CMV-seropositive. CDR3 sequence: CAIRDWITDTQYF. Written as DNA, the CDR3 is TGTGCCATCAGGGACTGGATCACAGATACGCAGTATTTT.